The 21 T cell receptor beta chains in this list originate from one sample, sequenced in a study of cytomegalovirus exposure and HLA in healthy donors. Use of 60 Vbeta and 13 Jbeta primers characterized the PCR. Generated by immunoSEQ multiplex PCR, the TCRdb table keeps only in-frame clones and is missing some. The table shows some 95,000 clones, with over 65% occurring only once. The sequencing input was PBMCs. The receptors originated from a woman between 18 and 29 years old in good health and CMV-seropositive.

The chain combines TRBV6-4 with TRBJ1-2, with D possibly matching TRBD1 (5 bases). V dropped 2 bases and J dropped 4 bases, with 14 bases sitting between them. Germline V gene lookup returns CDR1 MRHNA and CDR2 SNTAGT. This CDR3 contains 15 residues. The CDR3 DNA reads TGTGCCAGCAGTGACGAGGGGAGGGTGGTCTATGGCTACACCTTC. Encoded protein: CASSDEGRVVYGYTF.

The chain's CDR3 is CASSPSGVVAPAGEQYF. The CDR3 DNA sequence: TGTGCCAGCAGCCCCTCGGGGGTAGTGGCTCCTGCGGGCGAGCAGTACTTC. The chain employs TRBV7-3 and TRBJ2-5, with a possible D match to TRBD2 (6 bases). The J call may not be correct, given that the DNA end is closer to TRBJ2-7. This CDR3 has 17 residues. Per germline, CDR1 SGHTA and CDR2 FQGTGA.

In this sample, this clone turned up a few times. The chain is built from TRBV15 and TRBJ1-2; tentatively, D is TRBD1 (5 bases). Germline V CDR1 and CDR2: LNHNV, YYDKDF (reference sequence). Trimming cost V 4 bases and J 7 bases, with 13 bases left between them. This CDR3 spans 13 amino acids. CDR3 bases: TGTGCCACCAGCACCAACAGGCATTCTGGCTACACCTTC. It translates to CATSTNRHSGYTF.

The genes are TRBV6-6 and TRBJ1-5; D is possibly TRBD1 (6 bases). Germline V gene sequence: CDR1 MNHNY, CDR2 SVGAGI (reference sequence). CDR3 length: 15 residues. The V and J ends lost 8 bases and 3 bases respectively, with 17 bases between them. DNA for the CDR3: TGTGCCAGCCGCCCGGACAGCGGTTACAATCAGCCCCAGCATTTT. It translates to CASRPDSGYNQPQHF.

This clone was observed a handful of times. This chain joins TRBV6-4 and TRBJ2-1; TRBD2 aligns across 9 bases. V lost 6 bases, J lost 6 bases, and 9 bases stayed unmatched. The V gene's germline CDR1 is MRHNA and CDR2 SNTAGT. The length of the CDR3 is 15 residues. The DNA for the CDR3 is TGTGCCAGCAGCCTTTCTAGCGGGGCCACCAATGAGCAGTTCTTC. Protein sequence: CASSLSSGATNEQFF.

The rearrangement joins TRBV4-3 to TRBJ2-6; unclear D gene. V was trimmed by 0 bases and J by 0 bases, leaving 6 bases between them. The length of the CDR3 is 16 residues. CDR1 and CDR2 from the germline V gene are LGHNA and YSLEER. For the CDR3, the DNA is TGCGCCAGCAGCCAAGATATGAGCTCTGGGGCCAACGTCCTGACTTTC. Its translation is CASSQDMSSGANVLTF.

The chain employs TRBV7-9 and TRBJ2-2, with 9 bases aligning to TRBD2. Per the germline V gene, CDR1 is SEHNR and CDR2 is FQNEAQ (reference sequence). V was clipped by 2 bases and J by 5 bases; unmatched bases: 6. The CDR3 has 16 residues. In nucleotides, the CDR3 is TGTGCCAGCAGCTTACTACTAGCGGGCGGGACCGGGGAGCTGTTTTTT. It encodes CASSLLLAGGTGELFF.

This clone was found a few times. V is TRBV5-6 and J is TRBJ1-5, with TRBD1 as a possible D gene (6 bases). CDR1 is SGHDT, CDR2 YYEEEE, per germline. This CDR3 region has 16 residues. V lost 4 bases and J lost 0, with 14 bases in between. CDR3 in amino acids: CASSNKRGGSNQPQHF. DNA for the CDR3: TGTGCCAGCAGCAATAAACGAGGGGGTAGCAATCAGCCCCAGCATTTT. The whole variable domain, filled in from reference TRBV5-6 and TRBJ1-5, reads DAGVTQSPTHLIKTRGQQVTLRCSPKSGHDTVSWYQQALGQGPQFIFQYYEEEERQRGNFPDRFSGHQFPNYSSELNVNALLLGDSALYLCASSNKRGGSNQPQHFGDGTRLSIL.

Only one count was recorded for this clone. The genes are TRBV29-1 and TRBJ1-1, with a weak D call TRBD1 (6 bases). This CDR3 is built from 13 residues. Trimming pared 3 bases from V and 0 bases from J, leaving 8 bases between. Germline CDR1 reads SQVTM; CDR2 reads ANQGSEA. The chain's CDR3 is CSVERGLNTEAFF. CDR3 nucleotide sequence: TGCAGCGTTGAGAGGGGGTTGAACACTGAAGCTTTCTTT.

The V and J genes are TRBV10-1 and TRBJ2-3, with 7 bases aligning to TRBD2. The V and J ends lost 3 bases and 2 bases, in that order; junction bases with no gene match: 8. Germline V gene data show CDR1 as WNHNN and CDR2 as SYGVQD (reference sequence). This CDR3 spans 16 amino acids. The CDR3 region is CASSELERGITDTQYF. The DNA of the CDR3 is TGCGCCAGCAGTGAATTAGAGCGGGGAATCACAGATACGCAGTATTTT.

The chain has TRBV9 and TRBJ1-2; 12 bases match TRBD1. The junction had 11 bases not matched to a gene; V was cut back by 4 bases and J by 4 bases. Germline lookup yields CDR1 SGDLS and CDR2 YYNGEE. This CDR3 is built from 17 residues. CDR3: CASSSGTGGRGGYGYTF. The CDR3 DNA reads as TGTGCCAGCAGCTCGGGGACAGGGGGCCGCGGGGGCTATGGCTACACCTTC.

The V call is TRBV5-5, the J call TRBJ1-4; 7 bases agree with TRBD1. The CDR3 contains 14 residues. Germline CDR1 reads SGHKS; CDR2 reads YYEKEE (reference sequence). J gave up 8 bases and V 0 bases, and 4 bases lay outside the gene matches. The CDR3 spells CASSLDRGGEKLFF. The CDR3 coding sequence is TGTGCCAGCAGCTTGGACAGGGGTGGAGAAAAACTGTTTTTT.

The DNA for the CDR3 is TGTGCCAGCAGCTTAGATGGACAGGGCCGAGGTCAAGAGACCCAGTACTTC. This gives the protein CASSLDGQGRGQETQYF. The genes are TRBV11-3 and TRBJ2-5; 8 bases are a match to TRBD1. Per the germline V gene, CDR1 is SGHNT and CDR2 is YENEEA. With V trimmed by 0 bases and J by 2 bases, 8 bases remained unmatched. The CDR3 length is 17 residues.

This chain links TRBV5-1 with TRBJ2-2; TRBD2 might be the D (5 bases). The CDR3 length is 17 residues. CDR1 and CDR2 (germline): SGHRS, YFSETQ. Trimming left V 5 bases short and J 4 bases short, with 21 bases between. CDR3 DNA: TGCGCCAGCAGTAACCCTGGCGGGTTAGGCGGCACCGGGGAGCTGTTTTTT. Its translation is CASSNPGGLGGTGELFF.

The genes are TRBV6-5 and TRBJ2-7; D uncertain. V was trimmed by 0 bases and J by 0 bases, leaving 6 bases between them. The CDR3 is made up of 14 amino acids. From germline, CDR1 is MNHEY and CDR2 SVGAGI. The CDR3 region has the DNA TGTGCCAGCAGTTACTCGGCTAGCTCCTACGAGCAGTACTTC. Translated: CASSYSASSYEQYF.

The CDR3 coding sequence is TGTGCCAGCAGTTCCACGGGACTAGTAGGGGCCAATGAGCAGTTCTTC. Its protein product is CASSSTGLVGANEQFF. V and J are TRBV2 and TRBJ2-1; TRBD2 matches 8 bases. Germline loops: CDR1 SNHLY, CDR2 FYNNEI. V lost 5 bases, J lost 6 bases, and 12 bases stayed unmatched. The CDR3 runs 16 residues.

The chain has TRBV10-3 and TRBJ2-7; D may be TRBD2 (6 bases). The V and J ends lost 7 bases and 2 bases respectively, with 15 bases between them. CDR1 and CDR2 (germline): ENHRY, SYGVKD. This CDR3 comprises 14 residues. The CDR3 DNA reads as TGTGCCATCACCCCCGGGGGAAACACCTACGAGCAGTACTTC. Its protein is CAITPGGNTYEQYF.

The chain combines TRBV19 with TRBJ1-5, with D perhaps matching TRBD1 (6 bases). The V gene's germline CDR1 is LNHDA and CDR2 SQIVND (reference sequence). V lost 0 bases and J lost 5, with 11 bases in between. The CDR3 spans 15 residues. The CDR3 DNA is TGTGCCAGTAGTATAGAGGGGGCGCGAGATCAGCCCCAGCATTTT. Protein sequence: CASSIEGARDQPQHF. Full variable domain (missing parts from reference TRBV19 and TRBJ1-5): DGGITQSPKYLFRKEGQNVTLSCEQNLNHDAMYWYRQDPGQGLRLIYYSQIVNDFQKGDIAEGYSVSREKKESFPLTVTSAQKNPTAFYLCASSIEGARDQPQHFGDGTRLSIL.

The chain carries TRBV29-1 and TRBJ1-1; TRBD1 matches at 7 bases. Per germline, CDR1 SQVTM and CDR2 ANQGSEA. With 2 bases clipped from V and 5 bases from J, the junction kept 8 bases outside the gene matches. The CDR3 extends over 14 amino acids. The CDR3, as DNA: TGCAGCGTTGAAAAAGGGGGCGAAAAAACTGAAGCTTTCTTT. This sequence encodes CSVEKGGEKTEAFF.

This chain connects TRBV5-1 to TRBJ2-5; 9 nucleotides agree with TRBD2. The trim removed 4 bases at V and 5 bases at J, leaving 6 bases unmatched. The CDR3 runs 14 residues. From germline, CDR1 is SGHRS and CDR2 YFSETQ. The chain's CDR3 is CASSGAGGRETQYF. The CDR3 DNA is TGCGCCAGCAGCGGAGCGGGAGGTCGTGAGACCCAGTACTTC.

This clone was counted between two and nine times. The chain couples TRBV18 to TRBJ1-1; maybe TRBD1 (5 bases). The CDR3 length is 14 residues. The germline V and J ends were trimmed by 3 bases and 5 bases, with 13 bases remaining between them. Looked up from germline, CDR1 is KGHSH and CDR2 is LQKENI. The CDR3 loop reads CASSPLGGDTEAFF. The CDR3 nucleotides read TGTGCCAGCTCACCCTTGGGAGGGGATACTGAAGCTTTCTTT.